This T cell receptor (beta chain) appears in the sequencing data of a study of cytomegalovirus exposure and HLA in healthy donors (dated by TCRdb to between 2016 and 2019). The study in broad terms: According to an earlier analysis of a few hundred of the donors, roughly 180 million T cells yielded 90 million to 140 million unique TCR beta sequences and around 300 Gb of sequence data. An early release that covered some 630 HLA-typed donors contained around 300 gigabases of sequencing data and 65 million to 100 million unique TCR sequences. Of the roughly 400 genotyped donors, roughly 76% were placed in the genetic ancestry cluster associated with self-reported Caucasian donors. The study aimed to test whether cataloging public T cell receptors could reveal signatures of past pathogen exposure. The T cell repertoires of roughly 660 subjects were profiled by immunosequencing and related to cytomegalovirus serostatus. Besides the first cohort of roughly 640 subjects, a separate validation cohort made up of 120 different subjects was used. High-throughput TCR immunosequencing, statistical association of individual TCRs with disease status, and machine learning were combined to predict cytomegalovirus infection status. A later analysis re-examined previously published TCR beta repertoires from just over 650 donors and added high-resolution HLA genotyping to investigate patterns of TCR occurrence. The later analysis used no new phenotypic data to find candidate immune exposures, relying instead on TCR beta sequences and their occurrence across donors. In an earlier analysis of roughly 540 of the donors, high-throughput TCR beta sequencing was used to judge whether each TCR beta V gene segment behaved as functional or pseudogenic. Alongside the repertoire data, information on donor age, sex, ethnicity and CMV serostatus was compiled. Genome-wide SNP genotypes for about 55% of the roughly 670 donors were used in a later genetic analysis, which treated that subset as a discovery cohort. All discovery cohort repertoires had been generated on a single sequencing platform. HLA typing covered class I and class II loci at four-digit resolution. Typing coverage differed by locus: A, B, C, DRB1 and DQB1 were typed in about 629-640 donors, DQA1 in about 500, DPA1 in roughly 590, and DPB1 in approximately 450. Roughly 5 DR-DQ haplotypes were treated as single units for association and clustering because of strong linkage in the cohort. Across some 400 genotyped donors of the cohort, an average of about 240,000 unique TCR beta nucleotide sequences per donor were sequenced, and 15% to 20% of those sequences were non-productive.

V is cut back by 0 bases and J by 4 bases, with 7 bases in the junction unmatched. CDR1 SGHDT and CDR2 YYEEEE were looked up in the germline V gene. From the cysteine up to the phenylalanine, the CDR3 has a length of 16 residues. Just the 48-base CDR3 DNA is kept, in frame starting at base 1. The cohort consisted of fewer than 700 healthy bone marrow donors. At the time of sampling, every cohort member was nominally healthy, though immune exposures that went unrecorded were likely present. The donor was CMV seronegative and belonged to the group of roughly 330 seronegative cohort members. A peripheral blood sample was provided by each donor, and peripheral blood mononuclear cells were used for TCR beta sequencing. The Qiagen DNeasy Blood Extraction Kit was used to extract genomic DNA from the blood cell samples. Note on this clone: This clone's antigen is unknown. Nothing much larger sits one base from this clone, and base qualities are not available.

Broader findings and caveats from the paper: In a later analysis, most CMV-associated TCR beta chains were found to appear HLA-restricted, with HLA associations seemingly driven largely by CMV exposure. In a later analysis, more than 15,000 TCR beta sequences were associated with specific HLA alleles at a false discovery rate of 0.05. Because some donors lacked HLA typing at each locus, the association tests relied only on the typed subset. In an earlier analysis of under 600 of the donors, most TCR beta V segments were observed in productive rearrangements about 87% or about 30% of the time, broadly matching IMGT annotations. A cluster of highly shared sequence variants was judged likely to represent a technical artifact of the sequencing pipeline. The classifier was reported to diagnose cytomegalovirus status with high specificity and sensitivity in both the original and validation cohorts. Linkage disequilibrium might explain the correlated functional status among segregating V segments, but an unknown experimental factor could not be ruled out. A further reported finding was that TCR beta sequences accurately predicted the HLA-A and HLA-B alleles for most subjects in the first cohort. Strong co-occurrence of HLA alleles, especially DR and DQ, made assigning TCR associations to individual alleles difficult. In a later analysis, TCR association rates were found to vary across HLA loci, with the most associated TCRs seen for DRB1 alleles and the fewest for HLA-C alleles. In a later genetic analysis, a missense DCLRE1C variant was associated with V-gene and J-gene trimming of TCR beta chains, and the association was replicated in an independent cohort. Because counts were too low, approximately 15 rarely observed V segments, including chromosome 9 orphons, were excluded from the earlier analysis of 500 to 700 of the donors. CMV serostatus was the only immune exposure information available for the cohort. In vitro tests confirmed that a few of the cytomegalovirus-associated TCR beta chains recognize cytomegalovirus antigens. In this cohort, only TCR beta chains were sequenced, and detectable features were limited by the absence of alpha or paired-chain data. In a later analysis, several top co-occurrence clusters were reported to appear linked to parvovirus B19, influenza, CMV and Epstein-Barr virus. Most TCR sequences were observed very rarely across donors, whereas some public TCRs were present in many individuals. In a later genetic analysis, fewer N-insertions in productive TCRs were reported among donors in an Asian-associated ancestry cluster than the roughly 700-donor mean. Some IMGT-functional V segments, including TRBV6-2 and TRBV6-3, could not be distinguished by the 87-base-pair reads and were therefore excluded. The study listed over 150 TCR beta chains as associated with cytomegalovirus. Compared with equally common non-associated chains, HLA-associated TCR beta chains in a later analysis were more clonally expanded and had lower generation probabilities. Sequencing depth was assumed to be roughly uniform across donors in the presence/absence analyses, though that assumption may not hold. The authors suggested that the approach could potentially be extended to other disease states and immunological phenotypes.

The library was generated by the immunoSEQ multiplex PCR assay. For the multiplex PCR, a mixture combining 60 forward primers for TCR Vbeta segments and 13 reverse primers for TCR Jbeta segments was used. A multiplex PCR assay on genomic DNA amplified the CDR3 region of rearranged TCR beta genes. The Illumina HiSeq System was used to sequence the amplified TCR beta libraries as 87-base-pair reads. For the original study's pipeline: In a later analysis, around 80 million unique TCR beta chains were counted across the 650 to 750 repertoires, and about 10 million of these chains were shared by at least two donors. Raw reads were error-corrected and collapsed into unique sequences with a nearest-neighbor algorithm that merged closely related sequences to remove PCR and sequencing errors. To assign V, D and J gene segments, CDR3 sequences were aligned to IMGT reference sequences. For a sequence to be retained, a match of at least six nucleotides to both a V gene segment and a J gene segment was required. A rearrangement counted as productive if the CDR3 had no stop codons and remained in frame with V and J, and every other rearrangement counted as non-productive. CDR3 was defined by IMGT convention, running from the second conserved V-encoded cysteine to the conserved J-encoded phenylalanine. The earlier analysis of 500 to 650 of the donors excluded any sequence lacking an unambiguous match to a single V gene segment. In an earlier analysis of some 590 of the donors, a V segment was called functional when productive rearrangements were above 56.7%, and segregating when the standard deviation between donors exceeded 5%. To diagnose cytomegalovirus status from the catalog of TCR beta chain sequences, a statistical classification framework was built. In a later analysis, TCR nucleotide sequences were compared against IMGT/GENE-DB human TR gene sequences so that V and J genes could be assigned. The TCRdist pipeline was used in a later analysis to assign CDR3 sequences and most-parsimonious VDJ recombination scenarios. A later analysis defined each TCR beta chain by its CDR3 amino acid sequence plus V-gene family, and excluded reads lacking a unique V-gene family. In a later analysis, approximately 590 highly shared, low-generation-probability nucleotide sequences were removed to address suspected cross-contamination and a sequencing artifact. For each public chain, a later analysis derived a clonal expansion index from normalized ranks of inferred template counts within each repertoire. In a later analysis, generation probabilities were computed using a VDJ recombination model fitted to out-of-frame rearrangements, and the results were checked against IGoR. Hypergeometric tests were used in a later analysis to score TCR-TCR, TCR-HLA and TCR-CMV co-occurrence, with a repertoire-size bias correction applied to the TCR pairs. In a later analysis, false discovery rates were estimated by permuting HLA or CMV assignments 20 times. A later analysis grouped co-occurring TCRs with DBSCAN, adding TCRdist sequence similarity when clustering within HLA-allele-positive subsets. Repertoires with fewer than 30,000 or more than 120,000 public chains were left out of co-occurrence clustering, as were a handful of repertoires with anomalous nucleotide sharing. This immuneACCESS table, as held by TCRdb, lists in-frame sequences with V and J called but not all clones. Of the missing ones, under half trace to an unresolved V gene in checked studies; the others have no known cause. D and trimming come from the DNA, and the V and J calls and clone size come from that table. The sample contains around 130,000 clones, about 74% of them found a single time. The top ten clonotypes cover 0.94% of the sample.

Sequencing was carried out using PBMCs. The receptor chain draws on TRBV5-6 and TRBJ2-1, and 7 junctional nucleotides match TRBD2. This TCR came from a woman aged 60-75 years in good health and CMV-seronegative. This receptor has the CDR3 CASSLAGLADYNEQFF. The DNA sequence follows: TGTGCCAGCAGCTTGGCCGGGCTAGCGGATTACAATGAGCAGTTCTTC.